This T cell receptor (beta chain) derives from a study of radiotherapy plus CTLA-4 blockade in lung cancer. Study as a whole: An objective response was seen in around 19% of patients, and disease control in just over 30%. Overall study results and limits: Some TCR clones had been derived from tumors. These clones expanded in peripheral blood after radiotherapy plus ipilimumab.

Each patient with chemo-refractory metastatic non-small-cell lung cancer was treated with focal radiation plus CTLA-4 blockade using ipilimumab. CDR1 LNHDA and CDR2 SQIVND come from the germline V gene (reference sequence). The CDR3 is made up of 11 amino acids. The V end was cut by 10 bases, the J end by 7 bases, with 13 bases between. Some clones are missing from TCRdb's copy, which holds only in-frame ones; the method was immunoSEQ multiplex PCR. The top ten clones hold approximately 25% of a sample with 25,000 to 35,000 clones, about 81% of them seen once. A word on this clone: Antigen unknown.

The rearrangement links TRBV19 to TRBJ1-1, with D perhaps TRBD1 (6 bases). The receptor's source is a human donor with non-small cell lung cancer that progressed on radiotherapy plus ipilimumab. Here the sequenced sample was peripheral blood, taken from a patient treated with radiotherapy plus ipilimumab. Here the CDR3 reads CAIREQGEAFF. In DNA, the CDR3 is TGTGCCATCCGGGAACAGGGTGAAGCTTTCTTT.